This entry features one T cell receptor (beta chain) sequence. The sample originates from a study of cytomegalovirus exposure and HLA in healthy donors. Primers: 60 Vbeta forward and 13 Jbeta reverse. Authors' methods: Unique TCR beta chains totaled some 88 million in a later count, with around 11 million of them shared. Method: immunoSEQ multiplex PCR; TCRdb's copy keeps in-frame clones and lacks some. V, J and clone size were drawn from that table, and D and trimming were deduced from the DNA. The sample carries 150,000 to 200,000 clones, about 88% recorded once. CDR1 and CDR2 (germline): SGHDN, FVKESK. The CDR3 sequence is 15 residues long. V lost 3 bases to trimming and J lost 5 bases; unmatched junction nucleotides: 0. Donors in the study were healthy people who gave bone marrow.

The receptor's source is a woman aged 18-35 years in good health and CMV-seronegative. The specimen sequenced was PBMCs. The V and J genes are TRBV14 and TRBJ2-1, with 14 bases lining up with TRBD2. CDR3 region: CASSQTSGRDNEQFF. Written as DNA, the CDR3 is TGTGCCAGCAGCCAGACTAGCGGGAGGGACAATGAGCAGTTCTTC.